The sequence of this T cell receptor (beta chain) was determined in a study of blood T cell repertoires in COVID-19. About the study: There were acute and convalescent COVID-19 samples, and they came from the United States, Italy and Spain.

Germline V gene lookup returns CDR1 MGHDK and CDR2 SYGVNS. The ends were cut back, 5 bases at V and 8 bases at J, with 16 bases in the middle. This CDR3 comprises 14 residues. The repertoire was sequenced with immunoSEQ multiplex PCR; TCRdb's copy has only in-frame clones and lacks some. The data show under 200,000 clones, approximately 90% seen once. Material: peripheral blood. This TCR came from a woman aged 65 to 85 with COVID-19, enrolled during active disease. The rearrangement uses TRBV25-1 and TRBJ1-3, with a possible D match to TRBD1 (6 bases). The CDR3 loop is CASSRAGAIDTIYF. The CDR3 DNA sequence: TGTGCCAGCAGTAGGGCAGGGGCCATAGACACCATATATTTT.